A single TCR beta chain is shown here with its context. Antigen: not known. These data are taken from a study of STAT5B mutations in CD4+ large granular lymphocyte leukemia. Study-wide results and caveats: Higher CD4+ than CD8+ T-LGLL clonality might reflect small sample size.

Buffy coats from healthy blood donors served as controls. Repertoires were generated with immunoSEQ multiplex PCR, while TCRdb's copy carries only in-frame clones and drops some. Of under 35,000 clones listed, roughly 65% are singletons. The sequenced sample consisted of CD4+ T cells from blood buffy coats. This receptor was obtained from a human donor in good health.

CDR3 in DNA: TGTGCCAGCTCACCGGGGGCTACGAACACCGGGGAGCTGTTTTTT. Translation gives CASSPGATNTGELFF. The V gene is TRBV18, the J gene TRBJ2-2; D possibly corresponds to TRBD1 (6 bases). The CDR3 length is 15 residues. V dropped 3 bases and J dropped 0 bases, with 8 bases sitting between them. Germline V gene data show CDR1 as KGHSH and CDR2 as LQKENI.